The 27 T cell receptor beta chains below come from one sample, sequenced in a study of T cells in Graves' hyperthyroidism and ophthalmopathy (dated by TCRdb to the late 2010s). The protocol used for the library was multiplex PCR. TCRdb records Illumina HiSeq 2000 as the sequencer. TCR beta CDR3 regions were amplified from RNA transcripts. The TCR CDR3 was subjected to a first round of RT-PCR using the HTBI primer set and the Qiagen OneStep RT-PCR kit. TCRdb itself trimmed the public reads at Q25 with fastp, ran MiXCR and retained productive beta chains. Rows are combined by CDR3 protein, so each entry shows the most common genes and DNA. The sample table records 530,000 or so distinct CDR3 sequences; 35% to 55% of these occur just once. The biggest ten clones account for around 8% of the sample. Sequenced input: peripheral blood or thyroid tissue (not recorded which). Receptor source: a woman aged 18 to 35 with Graves' hyperthyroidism.

This clonotype was picked up many times. The rearrangement links TRBV7-2 to TRBJ2-2; D unresolved. The CDR3 covers 15 residues. The germline V gene has CDR1 SGHTA and CDR2 FQGNSA. V lost 6 bases and J lost 0, with 11 bases in between. The CDR3 region is CASSLDVTNTGELFF. In nucleotides, the CDR3 is TGTGCCAGCAGTCTTGACGTAACGAACACCGGGGAGCTGTTTTTT.

This clonotype was seen at least ten times. The chain uses TRBV7-9 and TRBJ2-7; D perhaps matches TRBD2 (6 bases). The CDR3 length is 18 residues. Germline V gives CDR1 SEHNR, CDR2 FQNEAQ (reference sequence). V dropped 6 bases and J dropped 0 bases, with 24 bases sitting between them. CDR3 residues: CASRPGEVWGEASYEQYF. Here the CDR3 DNA reads TGTGCCAGCAGGCCCGGGGAGGTATGGGGGGAGGCCTCCTACGAGCAGTACTTC.

The V and J genes are TRBV7-7 and TRBJ2-7; tentative D call: TRBD2 (5 bases). Trimming left V 6 bases short and J 7 bases short, with 16 bases between. The germline V gene has CDR1 SSHAT and CDR2 FNYEAQ (reference sequence). The CDR3 totals 13 residues. The DNA of the CDR3 is TGTGCCAGCAGTCCGGACTCCACCGGGGAGCAGTACTTC. Protein product: CASSPDSTGEQYF.

V usage is TRBV7-2 and J usage is TRBJ1-4; possible D gene TRBD1, 5 bases. V gave up 5 bases and J gave up 7 bases, with 20 bases separating them. CDR3 length equals 16 residues. The germline V gene has CDR1 SGHTA and CDR2 FQGNSA. CDR3 DNA: TGTGCCAGCAGCATAAACGGAGGTCAGGGTCCTGAAAAACTGTTTTTT. This codes for CASSINGGQGPEKLFF.

With respect to this clonotype: A read error may account for a junction end that differs from germline. The J gene is TRBJ1-6, the V gene TRBV6-2 or TRBV6-3; D not resolved. Germline assignment: CDR1 MNHEY and CDR2 SVGEGT. The CDR3 is made up of 17 amino acids. Here the CDR3 DNA reads TGTGCCAGCAGTCACTCCTCAGAGGCGTCCAATAATTCACCCCTCCACTTT. As protein: CASSHSSEASNNSPLHF.

The chain is built from TRBV7-3 and TRBJ1-1; 7 bases are shared with TRBD1. From germline, CDR1 is SGHTA and CDR2 FQGTGA. V lost 5 bases to trimming and J lost 8 bases; unmatched junction nucleotides: 5. The length of the CDR3 is 12 residues. CDR3 coding DNA: TGTGCCAGCAGCGTACAGGGGTCGGAAGCTTTCTTT. Protein sequence: CASSVQGSEAFF. The whole variable domain, filled in from reference TRBV7-3 and TRBJ1-1, reads GAGVSQTPSNKVTEKGKYVELRCDPISGHTALYWYRQSLGQGPEFLIYFQGTGAADDSGLPNDRFFAVRPEGSVSTLKIQRTERGDSAVYLCASSVQGSEAFFGQGTRLTVV.

This chain links TRBV15 with TRBJ2-2; 9 nucleotides agree with TRBD1. J was trimmed by 7 bases and V by 1 base; bases with no gene match: 10. The CDR3 loop spans 17 amino acids. Germline loops: CDR1 LNHNV, CDR2 YYDKDF (reference sequence). CDR3 in DNA: TGTGCCACCAGCAGAGCGGCCGGGACAGGGCTGATCGGGGAGCTGTTTTTT. Its translation: CATSRAAGTGLIGELFF. The entire variable domain, with the rest obtained from reference TRBV15 and TRBJ2-2, is as follows: DAMVIQNPRYQVTQFGKPVTLSCSQTLNHNVMYWYQQKSSQAPKLLFHYYDKDFNNEADTPDNFQSRRPNTSFCFLDIRSPGLGDTAMYLCATSRAAGTGLIGELFFGEGSRLTVL.

This clonotype was recorded many times. This sequence joins TRBV5-1 and TRBJ1-2; D gene ambiguous. CDR3 length: 14 residues. The V and J ends lost 6 bases and 6 bases respectively, with 18 bases between them. Germline V gene data show CDR1 as SGHRS and CDR2 as YFSETQ. This CDR3 is CASTPTGREHGYTF. Written as DNA, the CDR3 is TGCGCCAGCACCCCTACCGGGAGGGAACATGGCTACACCTTC.

Here the CDR3 reads CASSSGTGGTEQYF. CDR3 nucleotide sequence: TGTGCCAGCAGCTCCGGGACAGGGGGCACCGAGCAGTACTTC. This chain connects TRBV11-2 to TRBJ2-7; TRBD1 agrees at 12 bases. Germline assignment: CDR1 SGHAT and CDR2 FQNNGV. Losses at the gene ends were 4 bases for V and 6 bases for J; bases not matched to a gene: 4. This CDR3 has 14 residues.

V and J are TRBV29-1 and TRBJ1-2; a weak D match, TRBD1 (5 bases). V shed 5 bases and J shed 12 bases, with 10 bases lying between them. The CDR3 spans 9 residues. Per the germline V gene, CDR1 is SQVTM and CDR2 is ANQGSEA. CDR3 protein: CSVFPGDTF. Written as DNA, the CDR3 is TGCAGCGTTTTCCCGGGGGACACCTTC.

This clonotype has at least ten counts. The genes are TRBV11-2 and TRBJ1-2; D call uncertain. This CDR3 comprises 18 residues. V gave up 3 bases and J gave up 3 bases, with 23 bases separating them. The germline gives CDR1 SGHAT, CDR2 FQNNGV. This CDR3 reads CASSFFSETSARYYGYTF. The CDR3 bases are TGTGCCAGCAGCTTCTTCAGCGAAACATCCGCGCGATACTATGGCTACACCTTC.

The chain combines TRBV30 with TRBJ1-5, with D possibly being TRBD1 (5 bases). Trimming shortened V by 3 bases and J by 1 base, and 13 bases separated the two germline ends. Germline V CDR1 and CDR2: GTSNPN, SVGIG (reference sequence). The CDR3 is 15 amino acids. CDR3 region: CAWSRMGRSNQPQHF. CDR3 nucleotide sequence: TGTGCCTGGAGCCGCATGGGGCGGAGCAATCAGCCCCAGCATTTT.

This clonotype was recorded only once. A much larger clone is a single base away; this may be a read error. V is TRBV20-1 and J is TRBJ2-2; 8 bases agree with TRBD2. The CDR3 length is 15 residues. V dropped 3 bases and J dropped 4; count of bases not matched to a gene: 7. The germline CDR1 and CDR2 sequences are DFQATT and SNEGSKA (reference sequence). CDR3 protein: CSARHSGGATGELFF. The CDR3 DNA reads as TGCAGTGCTAGGCATTCGGGAGGGGCCACCGGGGAGCTGTTTTTT.

This clonotype was seen a few times. This may be a read error: a much more frequent sequence differs by one nucleotide. A read error is likely, as this CDR3 ends without the conserved phenylalanine or tryptophan. V and J are TRBV12-3 or TRBV12-4 and TRBJ1-1; no clear D gene. Between the trimmed V and J ends, which lost 3 bases and 6 bases, there was a span of 8 bases. The CDR3 totals 12 residues. CDR3 in amino acids: CASSFGDSEAFL. The CDR3 DNA is TGTGCCAGCAGTTTCGGTGACTCTGAAGCTTTCCTT.

Concerning this clonotype itself: A much more abundant neighbour one base away suggests this may be a read error. V gene TRBV20-1 combines with J gene TRBJ1-5; 7 nucleotides agree with TRBD1. V shed 6 bases and J 2 bases; nucleotides not matched to a gene: 10. The germline V gene encodes CDR1 DFQATT and CDR2 SNEGSKA (reference sequence). CDR3 size: 15 residues. CDR3 bases: TGCAGTGCCGGCCCCAGGGGGGGGGGCAATCAGCCCCAGCATTTT. Protein product: CSAGPRGGGNQPQHF.

Of note for this clonotype: A read error is possible here, since a much larger clone lies one base away. This chain connects TRBV5-1 to TRBJ2-7; 7 nucleotides agree with TRBD1. With V trimmed by 7 bases and J by 2 bases, 15 bases remained unmatched. This CDR3 is 16 amino acids long. Germline loops: CDR1 SGHRS, CDR2 YFSETQ. CDR3 DNA: TGCGCCAGCGGATTAGGACGGGACAGCCGAGCCTACGAGCAGTACTTC. Its translation: CASGLGRDSRAYEQYF.

This clonotype was seen only a few times. This chain uses TRBV2 with TRBJ2-7; D remains ambiguous. The CDR3 runs to 13 residues. V gave up 5 bases and J gave up 7 bases, with 15 bases separating them. Germline V CDR1 and CDR2: SNHLY, FYNNEI. The CDR3: CASSSTGYNEQYF. The CDR3 nucleotides are TGTGCCAGCAGTTCGACTGGGTACAATGAGCAGTACTTC.

This clonotype was picked up many times. The chain uses TRBV7-6 and TRBJ2-6; TRBD2 might be the D (6 bases). This CDR3 contains 16 residues. Trimming took off 5 bases at V and 1 base at J, with 12 bases between the two ends. CDR1 is SGHVS, CDR2 FNYEAQ, per germline. The DNA for the CDR3 is TGTGCCAGCAGCCATGTTGGGGGGTCTGGGGCCAACGTCCTGACTTTC. Translation: CASSHVGGSGANVLTF.

This clonotype occurred a few times. The gene calls are TRBV20-1 and TRBJ1-5; TRBD1 agrees at 7 bases. Germline CDR1 and CDR2: DFQATT and SNEGSKA (reference sequence). This CDR3 comprises 14 residues. After removal of 1 base from V and 2 bases from J, the junction contained 2 bases not matched to a gene. CDR3: CSARVGGGNQPQHF. CDR3 nucleotide sequence: TGCAGTGCTAGAGTAGGGGGCGGCAATCAGCCCCAGCATTTT.

This clonotype was counted ten times or more. The V gene is TRBV4-1, the J gene TRBJ2-5, with 7 bases lining up with TRBD1. The CDR3 consists of 14 residues. Germline V gives CDR1 MGHRA, CDR2 YSYEKL. J gave up 3 bases and V 5 bases, and 6 bases lay outside the gene matches. CDR3 sequence reads: CASSFRQGEETQYF. The CDR3 DNA follows: TGCGCCAGCAGCTTCAGACAGGGTGAAGAGACCCAGTACTTC.

This clonotype has ten or more counts. The rearrangement uses TRBV5-6 and TRBJ1-2; the match to TRBD1 covers 10 bases. After removal of 4 bases from V and 7 bases from J, the junction contained 7 bases not matched to a gene. The CDR3 is made up of 14 amino acids. Germline values: CDR1 SGHDT, CDR2 YYEEEE. The CDR3 region has the DNA TGTGCCAGCAGCCTCGGGACAGGGGAAGGTGGCTACACCTTC. This codes for CASSLGTGEGGYTF.

The rearrangement joins TRBV15 to TRBJ1-4, with TRBD1 matching 8 bases. CDR1 LNHNV and CDR2 YYDKDF come from the germline V gene (reference sequence). With 3 bases clipped from V and 6 bases from J, the junction kept 12 bases outside the gene matches. CDR3 length equals 17 residues. CDR3 sequence: CATSSASRDRGDEKLFF. DNA of the CDR3: TGTGCCACCAGCAGTGCATCCCGCGACAGGGGTGATGAAAAACTGTTTTTT.

This clonotype was recorded at least ten times. The rearrangement uses TRBV27 and TRBJ1-6, with D hard to call. The V end lost 4 bases, the J end lost 10 bases, and 8 bases lay between the germline ends. The CDR3 covers 12 residues. In germline, CDR1 is MNHEY, CDR2 SMNVEV (reference sequence). CDR3 nucleotide sequence: TGTGCCAGCAGTTCAAATTCCTCACCCCTCCACTTT. It encodes CASSSNSSPLHF.

This clonotype was seen a single time. The V call is TRBV13, the J call TRBJ1-1; D call uncertain. The germline gives CDR1 PRHDT, CDR2 FYEKMQ (reference sequence). The CDR3 is 14 residues long. V was pared by 7 bases and J by 3 bases, with 15 bases between. CDR3 protein: CASTSSGRDTEAFF. The DNA for the CDR3 is TGTGCCAGCACCTCTAGCGGGAGGGACACTGAAGCTTTCTTT.

There are many counts of this clonotype. This chain joins TRBV6-5 and TRBJ2-2, with 8 bases lining up with TRBD2. Germline CDR1 MNHEY, CDR2 SVGAGI. This CDR3 has 16 amino acids. V shed 2 bases, J shed 3 bases, and the junction held 5 bases outside the gene matches. CDR3 nucleotides: TGTGCCAGCAGTTACCAGGGACTAGTGTACACCGGGGAGCTGTTTTTT. It yields the protein CASSYQGLVYTGELFF.

This clonotype was seen at least ten times. This chain links TRBV6-2 or TRBV6-3 with TRBJ1-2, with TRBD1 matching 8 bases. V dropped 6 bases and J dropped 9; count of bases not matched to a gene: 18. Germline values: CDR1 MNHEY, CDR2 SVGEGT. The CDR3 totals 16 residues. The CDR3 coding sequence is TGTGCCAGCAGCAAGCCCCGGACAGGGTTTGCTATTCGCTACACCTTC. It translates to CASSKPRTGFAIRYTF.

This clonotype has at least ten counts. The chain is built from TRBV5-1 and TRBJ1-4; TRBD1 is a possible D gene (6 bases). Germline CDR1 is SGHRS and CDR2 is YFSETQ. This CDR3 spans 17 amino acids. V was pared by 1 base and J by 6 bases, with 19 bases between. CDR3 loop: CASSLMGHGFGDEKLFF. The DNA for the CDR3 is TGCGCCAGCAGCTTGATGGGACATGGATTCGGGGATGAAAAACTGTTTTTT.